The T cell receptor beta chain under discussion was sequenced for a study of blood T cells in healthy people across ages (dated by TCRdb to between 2014 and 2017). Study-level background: Template switching captured roughly one uniquely barcoded TCR beta cDNA molecule per two T cells in model experiments. The donors were divided into four age groups: young (average around 17 years), middle-aged (about 39), aged (about 56) and long-lived (nearly 85). Donors of different ages were randomly distributed across sequencing lanes to avoid experimental bias. To track age-related changes in TCR beta repertoire diversity, the study relied on deep sequencing normalized with unique cDNA molecular identifiers. For two donors (one aged 18 to 30 and one aged 80 or older), the study analyzed two additional independent replicas of 1 million unique cDNA reads from the same blood draw. Study-wide findings and limitations: Donor CMV infection status was unknown, potentially confounding age-related changes in expanded clonotypes. Observed TCR beta diversity per million T cells fell roughly linearly with age, and a significant reduction was already apparent by age roughly 41. Conclusive comparison of naive and antigen-experienced compartments was prevented by the profiling of bulk unsorted PBMCs. Compared with the aged group, the long-lived group had more naive CD4+ T cells, fewer expanded clones and increased TCR diversity, suggesting age selection. Total diversity estimates from one million sequenced T cells were considered lower bounds and underestimates. There was a strong correlation between observed TCR beta diversity and the percentage of naive T cells measured by flow cytometry.

As encoded in the germline V gene, CDR1 is MGHRA while CDR2 is YSYEKL. Measured from the cysteine to the phenylalanine, the CDR3 is 14 residues long. The entry retains the CDR3 DNA only, 42 bases that are in frame from base 1. At the junction V is shortened by 0 bases and J by 11 bases, with 16 bases in between. The library came from 5' RACE. Instrument on record: Illumina HiSeq 2500. A second PCR of roughly 7 to 11 cycles was run with a J-beta primer mix and a sample-barcoded 5' primer. Each TCR beta cDNA molecule received a unique molecular identifier from a template-switch 5' adaptor carrying 12 random nucleotides. At least 2.5 million CDR3-containing paired-end reads were obtained from each sample. All of the RNA was converted into first-strand cDNA using the Mint cDNA synthesis kit, with a TRBC-specific oligonucleotide serving as the primer. All cDNA was treated with uracil-DNA glycosylase and then went through a first 18-cycle PCR with the universal primers M1SS and BC2_uni_R. As for the original processing: Each sample was normalized by randomly selecting 1 million high-quality reads, each carrying a distinct molecular identifier. Instead of being binned into consensus sequences, reads with shared molecular identifiers were discarded. CDR3 identification, clonotype clustering and error correction used MiTCR with a Q25 quality threshold and the strictest error-elimination algorithm. A nonparametric unseen species model using Euler transformation provided a lower-bound estimate of total TCR beta diversity. TCRdb handled the public reads itself, with Q25 trimming in fastp and clone calling in MiXCR, and kept productive beta chains. Under each unique CDR3 protein, matching rows form one entry showing the most common genes and DNA. V and J calls and clone size were set by TCRdb, not the authors. The sample profile shows 800,000 to 950,000 distinct CDR3 sequences; approximately 35% of them were found once. The ten largest clones take up 13% of the sample.

This clonotype was counted between two and nine times. Its recognized antigen is unknown. The record has no base qualities; no much larger clone is one base away. Systemically healthy Caucasian individuals from Russia, around 39 in total and aged roughly 6 to 100 years, were included as donors. Each donor gave around 9.5 milliliters of peripheral blood, collected into EDTA-treated Vacutainer tubes. Ficoll-Paque density-gradient centrifugation was used to isolate PBMCs, with at least 7 million per sample. Total RNA, at least 5.5 micrograms per sample, was extracted from PBMCs with Trizol reagent. The percentages of naive CD45RAhigh/CD27high T cells were determined by flow cytometry on a PBMC aliquot from every donor.

The receptor was isolated from a man between 18 and 29 years old in good health. The V and J segments used are TRBV4-1 and TRBJ2-5; 6 matching bases give a weak D call of TRBD1. Source material: blood. The CDR3 protein is CASSQEGLTGEQYF. The sequence in DNA is TGCGCCAGCAGCCAAGAAGGGTTGACAGGTGAGCAGTACTTC.